The 17 T cell receptor beta chains below were found in one sample sequenced in a study of OX40 agonist ivuxolimab in advanced cancers. Generated by immunoSEQ multiplex PCR, the TCRdb table keeps only in-frame clones and is missing some. This table has around 100,000 clones, more than 85% appearing once. The source was CD4+ or CD8+ T cells sorted from blood, collected in a trial of the OX40 agonist ivuxolimab. Source of these receptors: an adult with an advanced solid tumor such as melanoma, head and neck, liver or kidney cancer.

The rearrangement uses TRBV15 and TRBJ2-1, with D perhaps assigned TRBD1 or TRBD2 (5 bases each). Germline loops: CDR1 LNHNV, CDR2 YYDKDF (reference sequence). The CDR3 has 22 residues. Trimming left V 0 bases short and J 0 bases short, with 27 bases between. The CDR3: CATSRDGGRLRDLLSSYNEQFF. CDR3 coding DNA: TGTGCCACCAGCAGAGATGGGGGTCGTTTGAGGGACCTCCTGAGCTCCTACAATGAGCAGTTCTTC.

The chain carries TRBV15 and TRBJ2-7; 8 bases agree with TRBD2. Germline-derived CDR1 and CDR2 are LNHNV and YYDKDF (reference sequence). The V and J ends lost 5 bases and 7 bases, in that order; junction bases with no gene match: 13. This CDR3 spans 15 amino acids. CDR3 region: CATSDAGGPTEEQYF. The CDR3 region has the DNA TGTGCCACCAGCGACGCGGGGGGACCGACGGAGGAGCAGTACTTC.

The chain carries TRBV5-1 and TRBJ2-2, with 7 nucleotides matching TRBD2. CDR3 length: 15 residues. Germline V lookup: CDR1 SGHRS, CDR2 YFSETQ. The V and J ends lost 3 bases and 5 bases, in that order; junction bases with no gene match: 7. CDR3 coding DNA: TGCGCCAGCAGCTGGACTAGTGGTGGTACCGGGGAGCTGTTTTTT. Its protein is CASSWTSGGTGELFF.

The chain has TRBV29-1 and TRBJ1-1; 8 nucleotides align to TRBD1. The V and J ends lost 7 bases and 1 base, in that order; junction bases with no gene match: 5. Germline lookup yields CDR1 SQVTM and CDR2 ANQGSEA. The CDR3 runs to 13 residues. As DNA, the CDR3 is TGCAGCGGATGGACAGGGAAGAACACTGAAGCTTTCTTT. Its translation: CSGWTGKNTEAFF.

V is TRBV18 and J is TRBJ2-5; 7 nucleotides align to TRBD1. The DNA end favors TRBJ2-7, so the J call may be wrong. Per germline, CDR1 KGHSH and CDR2 LQKENI. The CDR3 extends over 13 amino acids. The CDR3 DNA follows: TGTGCCAGCTCACCCGGGACAGCCTACGAGCAGTACTTC. Protein sequence: CASSPGTAYEQYF.

The chain couples TRBV2 to TRBJ1-4; D call uncertain. CDR1 and CDR2 (germline): SNHLY, FYNNEI. Trimming stripped 11 bases from V and 0 bases from J, with 10 bases between. This CDR3 has 13 amino acids. The CDR3 sequence is CAARGATNEKLFF. The DNA for the CDR3 is TGTGCCGCCCGGGGTGCAACTAATGAAAAACTGTTTTTT.

The chain combines TRBV18 with TRBJ2-1; D remains unclear. The ends were cut back, 4 bases at V and 0 bases at J, with 13 bases in the middle. The CDR3 has 16 amino acids. CDR1 KGHSH and CDR2 LQKENI come from the germline V gene. The CDR3 nucleotides read TGTGCCAGCTCACAACGGCCAGGTGTCTCCTACAATGAGCAGTTCTTC. Protein sequence: CASSQRPGVSYNEQFF.

The rearrangement joins TRBV28 to TRBJ1-1; a possible D gene is TRBD1 (6 bases). The CDR3 sequence is 14 residues long. CDR1 is MDHEN and CDR2 is SYDVKM in the germline V gene. V gave up 8 bases and J gave up 0 bases, with 13 bases separating them. CDR3 amino acids: CASARGGVNTEAFF. CDR3 nucleotide sequence: TGTGCCAGCGCAAGGGGGGGTGTGAACACTGAAGCTTTCTTT.

The rearrangement links TRBV7-2 to TRBJ2-7; D is unresolved. The CDR3 totals 13 residues. V lost 3 bases and J 7 bases, leaving 13 bases between the germline ends. CDR1 SGHTA and CDR2 FQGNSA come from the germline V gene. CDR3 nucleotide sequence: TGTGCCAGCAGCTTTGACCTCTCTGCAGAGCAGTACTTC. Protein sequence: CASSFDLSAEQYF.

The chain is built from TRBV14 and TRBJ2-7, with TRBD2 matching over 12 bases. The CDR3 has 15 amino acids. CDR1 and CDR2 from the germline V gene are SGHDN and FVKESK. V lost 1 base to trimming and J lost 7 bases; unmatched junction nucleotides: 5. The CDR3 sequence: CASSQVASGRGEQYF. The DNA for the CDR3 is TGTGCCAGCAGCCAAGTTGCTAGCGGGAGGGGGGAGCAGTACTTC.

The chain recombines TRBV18 with TRBJ2-1, with TRBD2 matching 8 bases. Trimming at V came to 1 base and at J to 4 bases, leaving 0 bases not matched to a gene. The CDR3 contains 14 residues. The germline V gene encodes CDR1 KGHSH and CDR2 LQKENI. CDR3 protein: CASSPQRGYNEQFF. CDR3 in DNA: TGTGCCAGCTCACCACAGCGGGGGTACAATGAGCAGTTCTTC.

V gene TRBV7-8 combines with J gene TRBJ2-7; no definite D call. Per the germline V gene, CDR1 is SGHVS and CDR2 is FQNEAQ. The CDR3 contains 11 residues. Trimming removed 2 bases at V and 12 bases at J, with 11 bases between. The CDR3 DNA reads as TGTGCCAGCAGCTTACACCGCACTGTGTACTTC. Amino acid sequence: CASSLHRTVYF. Variable domain in full (rest from reference TRBV7-8 and TRBJ2-7): GAGVSQSPRYKVAKRGQDVALRCDPISGHVSLFWYQQALGQGPEFLTYFQNEAQLDKSGLPSDRFFAERPEGSVSTLKIQRTQQEDSAVYLCASSLHRTVYFGPGTRLTVT.

This rearrangement joins TRBV5-4 to TRBJ2-1, with no clear D. The CDR3 has 14 residues. V lost 0 bases and J 1 base, leaving 5 bases between the germline ends. CDR1 and CDR2 (germline): SGHNT, YYREEE (reference sequence). The CDR3 coding sequence is TGTGCCAGCAGCTTGGAGGGTTCCTACAATGAGCAGTTCTTC. This codes for CASSLEGSYNEQFF.

The V gene is TRBV11-3, the J gene TRBJ2-7; 8 bases are shared with TRBD1. V gave up 3 bases and J gave up 6 bases; unmatched junction bases: 16. CDR1 and CDR2 (germline): SGHNT, YENEEA. The CDR3 is made up of 17 amino acids. CDR3 amino acids: CASSLKVAWTGSAEQYF. The CDR3 DNA is TGTGCCAGCAGCTTGAAGGTAGCATGGACAGGGTCCGCCGAGCAGTACTTC.

This chain joins TRBV5-8 and TRBJ2-1, with D unresolved. Germline CDR1 is SGHTS and CDR2 is YDEGEE. V gave up 4 bases and J gave up 5 bases, with 13 bases separating them. The CDR3 runs 14 residues. The CDR3 spells CASSRVVTDNEQFF. CDR3 nucleotides: TGTGCCAGCAGCCGGGTCGTCACTGACAATGAGCAGTTCTTC.

CDR3 in amino acids: CASRGTGKGNEQFF. The CDR3, as DNA: TGTGCCAGTAGAGGGACGGGGAAAGGGAATGAGCAGTTCTTC. The chain links TRBV19 to TRBJ2-1; D might be TRBD1 or TRBD2, each matching 5 bases. Germline V gives CDR1 LNHDA, CDR2 SQIVND (reference sequence). V was clipped by 6 bases and J by 7 bases, with 16 bases between them. This CDR3 spans 14 amino acids. Complete variable domain (other parts from reference TRBV19 and TRBJ2-1): DGGITQSPKYLFRKEGQNVTLSCEQNLNHDAMYWYRQDPGQGLRLIYYSQIVNDFQKGDIAEGYSVSREKKESFPLTVTSAQKNPTAFYLCASRGTGKGNEQFFGPGTRLTVL.

The V gene is TRBV11-2, the J gene TRBJ2-3; unclear D gene. CDR1 SGHAT and CDR2 FQNNGV come from the germline V gene. CDR3 size: 14 residues. Trimming stripped 5 bases from V and 1 base from J, with 10 bases between. CDR3: CASSPRTRTDTQYF. CDR3 DNA sequence: TGTGCCAGCAGCCCGAGGACGCGCACAGATACGCAGTATTTT.